The 32 T cell receptor beta chains below come from one sample, sequenced in a study of early T cells in non-severe SARS-CoV-2 infection. TCRdb used MiXCR to reprocess the 5' RACE reads, holding one entry per CDR3 protein. The data show approximately 58,000 distinct CDR3 sequences, under 7.5% seen once. Input material: whole blood. All receptors derive from an adult who was a healthcare worker with PCR-confirmed SARS-CoV-2 infection or an uninfected control (not recorded which).

This clonotype is categorized as medium-sized. For the CDR3, the DNA is TGTGCCAGCAGCTTAGGGCAGGGGGCCCATGAGCAGTTCTTC. Translation gives CASSLGQGAHEQFF. The V gene is TRBV11-2, the J gene TRBJ2-1; 8 bases are shared with TRBD1. The trim removed 1 base at V and 8 bases at J, leaving 4 bases unmatched. There are 14 residues in the CDR3. Per the germline V gene, CDR1 is SGHAT and CDR2 is FQNNGV.

The chain carries TRBV20-1 and TRBJ2-7; D is possibly TRBD2 (5 bases). This CDR3 contains 13 residues. The V end was cut by 0 bases, the J end by 6 bases, with 12 bases between. The germline V gene has CDR1 DFQATT and CDR2 SNEGSKA (reference sequence). The CDR3 reads CSARDPSAAEQYF. The CDR3 DNA reads as TGCAGTGCTAGAGATCCTTCAGCGGCCGAGCAGTACTTC.

V gene TRBV28 combines with J gene TRBJ1-2; 9 bases agree with TRBD1. Germline CDR1 is MDHEN and CDR2 is SYDVKM. V dropped 5 bases and J dropped 13; count of bases not matched to a gene: 5. The CDR3 runs 11 residues. CDR3 in amino acids: CASSPNRGPTF. As DNA, the CDR3 is TGTGCCAGCAGTCCCAACAGGGGGCCCACCTTC.

This clonotype was observed many times. This rearrangement joins TRBV13 to TRBJ2-7; no reliable D call. Germline CDR1 PRHDT, CDR2 FYEKMQ (reference sequence). CDR3 size: 20 residues. V gave up 1 base and J gave up 7 bases, with 32 bases separating them. The CDR3 coding sequence is TGTGCCAGCAGCTTAGTCTCGCCGACTTCGGGCGACCCAGTACAAGTAGAGCAGTACTTC. Its protein product is CASSLVSPTSGDPVQVEQYF.

This clonotype has ten or more counts. The gene calls are TRBV19 and TRBJ2-1, with 11 bases fitting TRBD2. In germline, CDR1 is LNHDA, CDR2 SQIVND (reference sequence). The CDR3 contains 17 residues. V shed 7 bases and J 2 bases; nucleotides not matched to a gene: 10. The CDR3 protein is CASTLSLAGGPYNEQFF. The CDR3 nucleotides are TGTGCCAGTACCCTAAGTTTAGCGGGGGGGCCCTACAATGAGCAGTTCTTC.

The chain uses TRBV27 and TRBJ2-3, with a possible D match to TRBD1 (5 bases). The CDR3 is made up of 13 amino acids. Germline V gene sequence: CDR1 MNHEY, CDR2 SMNVEV (reference sequence). The germline V and J ends were trimmed by 7 bases and 2 bases, with 10 bases remaining between them. The CDR3 sequence: CASTRVPTDTQYF. The CDR3 DNA is TGTGCCAGCACCAGGGTCCCCACAGATACGCAGTATTTT.

This clonotype was observed many times. In DNA form, the CDR3 reads TGTGCCAGCAGGCGACAGGGGTCGAACACTGAAGCTTTCTTT. Amino acids: CASRRQGSNTEAFF. The rearrangement joins TRBV6-1 to TRBJ1-1; 8 bases agree with TRBD1. The J segment lost 1 base and the V segment lost 6 bases, leaving 4 bases of the junction unmatched. Germline V CDR1 and CDR2: MNHNS, SASEGT. The CDR3 extends over 14 amino acids.

This clonotype was detected many times. The genes are TRBV29-1 and TRBJ2-7; D ambiguous. Germline V gene data show CDR1 as SQVTM and CDR2 as ANQGSEA. The length of the CDR3 is 15 residues. Trimming pared 4 bases from V and 2 bases from J, leaving 18 bases between. The CDR3 nucleotides read TGCAGCGTTGTAGGTTCGGCCCTATCGACCTACGAGCAGTACTTC. Residues: CSVVGSALSTYEQYF.

This clonotype was seen repeatedly, ten times or more. The chain couples TRBV20-1 to TRBJ1-5, with D perhaps TRBD1 (5 bases). V shed 1 base and J shed 4 bases, with 14 bases lying between them. The CDR3 length is 15 residues. The germline gives CDR1 DFQATT, CDR2 SNEGSKA (reference sequence). Here the CDR3 reads CSARGGQGRNQPQHF. The CDR3 DNA follows: TGCAGTGCTAGAGGAGGTCAGGGAAGGAATCAGCCCCAGCATTTT.

This clonotype was detected only a few times. The chain carries TRBV7-2 and TRBJ2-5; maybe TRBD2 (6 bases). The CDR3 runs to 15 residues. With 1 base removed from V and 2 bases from J, the gap between germline ends came to 11 bases. From germline, CDR1 is SGHTA and CDR2 FQGNSA. The CDR3 sequence is CASSLVWRDQETQYF. CDR3 nucleotides: TGTGCCAGCAGCTTAGTATGGCGGGATCAAGAGACCCAGTACTTC.

This clonotype was seen at least ten times. The chain uses TRBV11-2 and TRBJ1-2; possible D gene TRBD1, 5 bases. V was cut by 5 bases and J by 4 bases, with 20 bases left in between. The V gene's germline CDR1 is SGHAT and CDR2 FQNNGV. This CDR3 spans 16 amino acids. CDR3: CASSPTRGRTLYGYTF. The DNA for the CDR3 is TGTGCCAGCAGCCCAACCCGGGGCAGGACCCTCTATGGCTACACCTTC.

The chain carries TRBV12-3 or TRBV12-4 and TRBJ1-1, with TRBD1 identical over 7 bases. This CDR3 region has 14 residues. With 1 base clipped from V and 6 bases from J, the junction kept 5 bases outside the gene matches. The CDR3: CASSLEGAGAEAFF. In DNA form, the CDR3 reads TGTGCCAGCAGTTTAGAGGGGGCGGGCGCTGAAGCTTTCTTT.

This clonotype has at least ten counts. V is TRBV7-9 and J is TRBJ1-1; 7 bases match TRBD1. The CDR3 totals 14 residues. CDR1 is SEHNR and CDR2 is FQNEAQ in the germline V gene (reference sequence). Unmatched junction bases numbered 4, after V lost 5 bases and J lost 1 base. Written as DNA, the CDR3 is TGTGCCAGCAGCGGGGACAGACCGAACACTGAAGCTTTCTTT. Translation gives CASSGDRPNTEAFF. The full variable domain, rest sourced from reference TRBV7-9 and TRBJ1-1, is DTGVSQNPRHKITKRGQNVTFRCDPISEHNRLYWYRQTLGQGPEFLTYFQNEAQLEKSRLLSDRFSAERPKGSFSTLEIQRTEQGDSAMYLCASSGDRPNTEAFFGQGTRLTVV.

Ten or more counts support this clonotype. The chain recombines TRBV6-1 with TRBJ2-7, with D perhaps assigned TRBD1 or TRBD2 (5 bases each). Trimming pared 5 bases from V and 0 bases from J, leaving 8 bases between. CDR3 length: 13 amino acids. The V gene's germline CDR1 is MNHNS and CDR2 SASEGT. The CDR3 DNA reads TGTGCCAGCAGTATGGGACCCTCCTACGAGCAGTACTTC. Amino acid sequence: CASSMGPSYEQYF.

In this sample, this clonotype turned up many times. One junction end does not reproduce the germline sequence, and a read error may be involved. The genes are TRBV6-1 and TRBJ1-4; D is uncertain. The CDR3 has 10 amino acids. Germline loops: CDR1 MNHNS, CDR2 SASEGT. In nucleotides, the CDR3 is TGTGCCAGCACTGAAGGTGAACTGTTTTTT. It is translated as CASTEGELFF.

This clonotype was seen at least ten times. The CDR3: CASSPNYEQYF. The CDR3 DNA sequence: TGTGCCAGCAGCCCCAACTACGAGCAGTACTTC. V and J are TRBV7-8 and TRBJ2-7; D gene unclear. This CDR3 spans 11 amino acids. Trimming removed 5 bases from V and 3 bases from J, with 5 bases in between. CDR1 and CDR2 (germline): SGHVS, FQNEAQ.

This clonotype was found many times. The J gene is TRBJ2-7, the V gene TRBV7-2; no reliable D call. Trimming took off 2 bases at V and 2 bases at J, with 10 bases between the two ends. Germline lookup yields CDR1 SGHTA and CDR2 FQGNSA. CDR3 length: 14 residues. The CDR3 protein is CASSLSWQTYEQYF. The CDR3 nucleotides are TGTGCCAGCAGCTTATCCTGGCAGACCTACGAGCAGTACTTC. The full variable domain, its missing parts supplied by reference TRBV7-2 and TRBJ2-7, is GAGVSQSPSNKVTEKGKDVELRCDPISGHTALYWYRQSLGQGLEFLIYFQGNSAPDKSGLPSDRFSAERTGGSVSTLTIQRTQQEDSAVYLCASSLSWQTYEQYFGPGTRLTVT.

This chain connects TRBV7-2 to TRBJ2-7; D is uncertain. This CDR3 spans 12 amino acids. The germline gives CDR1 SGHTA, CDR2 FQGNSA. The ends were cut back, 5 bases at V and 3 bases at J, with 8 bases in the middle. The DNA for the CDR3 is TGTGCCAGCAGCCCCACCTACTACGAGCAGTACTTC. Amino acid sequence: CASSPTYYEQYF. Full variable domain (outside the CDR3, taken from reference TRBV7-2 and TRBJ2-7): GAGVSQSPSNKVTEKGKDVELRCDPISGHTALYWYRQSLGQGLEFLIYFQGNSAPDKSGLPSDRFSAERTGGSVSTLTIQRTQQEDSAVYLCASSPTYYEQYFGPGTRLTVT.

This clonotype was picked up many times. The DNA is omitted, as the CDR3 cannot be located on it reliably, and the CDR3 follows TCRdb's listing. The genes are TRBV6-6 and TRBJ1-2. The CDR3 is made up of 15 amino acids, end residues included. Germline CDR1 and CDR2: MNHNY and SVGAGI (reference sequence). The CDR3 loop is CASSSSDSTNYGYTF.

The chain uses TRBV11-2 and TRBJ2-5, with D possibly being TRBD2 (6 bases). V gave up 2 bases and J gave up 5 bases, with 15 bases separating them. This CDR3 is 15 amino acids long. Germline-derived CDR1 and CDR2 are SGHAT and FQNNGV. In DNA form, the CDR3 reads TGTGCCAGCAGCTTATCGAGCGCGGGACTGGAGACCCAGTACTTC. This gives the protein CASSLSSAGLETQYF.

The chain has TRBV2 and TRBJ1-1; TRBD1 might be the D (6 bases). The CDR3 totals 14 residues. Germline values: CDR1 SNHLY, CDR2 FYNNEI. Trimming cost V 4 bases and J 6 bases, with 15 bases left between them. CDR3 coding DNA: TGTGCCAGCAGTGTGGGTCCAGGGGTATCTGAAGCTTTCTTT. As protein: CASSVGPGVSEAFF.

This clonotype was counted ten times or more. V usage is TRBV12-3 or TRBV12-4 and J usage is TRBJ2-2; D is uncertain. There are 12 residues in the CDR3. Trimming took off 4 bases at V and 5 bases at J, with 5 bases between the two ends. The CDR3 DNA follows: TGTGCCAGCAGTTACTGGACCGGGGAGCTGTTTTTT. Residues: CASSYWTGELFF.

This clonotype was seen repeatedly, ten times or more. CDR3: CASSQVRNEQYF. CDR3 sequence (DNA): TGTGCCAGCAGCCAAGTAAGGAACGAGCAGTACTTC. The chain has TRBV3-1 and TRBJ2-7; D is ambiguous. V was shortened by 1 base and J by 5 bases, with 6 bases between the two germline ends. The CDR3 length is 12 residues. Germline V gene data show CDR1 as LGHDT and CDR2 as YNNKEL (reference sequence).

This clonotype was recorded many times. The chain joins TRBV12-3 or TRBV12-4 to TRBJ1-5, with D perhaps matching TRBD1 (5 bases). V lost 4 bases and J lost 9, with 25 bases in between. The CDR3 sequence is 17 residues long. CDR3 coding DNA: TGTGCCAGCAGTTCTTCCGATATGACAGCCACTGGGGTGCCCCAGCATTTT. Protein sequence: CASSSSDMTATGVPQHF.

This clonotype was seen ten or more times. The chain carries TRBV19 and TRBJ2-5, with D possibly matching TRBD2 (6 bases). CDR1 and CDR2 from the germline V gene are LNHDA and SQIVND (reference sequence). Trimming removed 4 bases at V and 5 bases at J, with 11 bases between. The CDR3 runs 13 residues. This CDR3 is CASSRAGSETQYF. Written as DNA, the CDR3 is TGTGCCAGTAGTAGGGCGGGGAGTGAGACCCAGTACTTC.

This clonotype showed up many times. This chain links TRBV19 with TRBJ1-3; D call uncertain. This CDR3 region has 14 residues. From germline, CDR1 is LNHDA and CDR2 SQIVND (reference sequence). V was shortened by 3 bases and J by 4 bases, with 10 bases between the two germline ends. CDR3 nucleotides: TGTGCCAGTAGTATCACATCCGGCGGAAACACCATATATTTT. Amino acids: CASSITSGGNTIYF.

There are many counts of this clonotype. The V and J genes are TRBV29-1 and TRBJ2-7; 10 bases fit TRBD1. This CDR3 has 15 amino acids. V lost 0 bases and J lost 5; bases outside the gene matches: 7. The germline CDR1 and CDR2 sequences are SQVTM and ANQGSEA. Here the CDR3 DNA reads TGCAGCGTTGAAGATAGACAGGGGGCGGGGAACGAGCAGTACTTC. As protein: CSVEDRQGAGNEQYF.

This clonotype was counted many times. V is TRBV12-3 or TRBV12-4 and J is TRBJ1-2; no definite D call. V was pared by 5 bases and J by 0 bases, with 10 bases between. CDR3 length equals 14 residues. The CDR3 sequence is CASSRGSANYGYTF. CDR3 in DNA: TGTGCCAGCAGTCGAGGCTCCGCTAACTATGGCTACACCTTC.

Only a few counts were recorded for this clonotype. The rearrangement uses TRBV29-1 and TRBJ2-7; possible D gene TRBD2, 7 bases. The CDR3 consists of 15 residues. From germline, CDR1 is SQVTM and CDR2 ANQGSEA. The V and J ends lost 7 bases and 2 bases respectively, with 21 bases between them. CDR3 DNA sequence: TGCAGCGCCGCGCTCCCCGGGGGGACAACCTACGAGCAGTACTTC. Amino acid sequence: CSAALPGGTTYEQYF.

The chain links TRBV20-1 to TRBJ1-1; the D gene is possibly TRBD1 (5 bases). The CDR3 sequence is 13 residues long. Between the trimmed V and J ends, which lost 3 bases and 4 bases, there was a span of 12 bases. CDR1 and CDR2 (germline): DFQATT, SNEGSKA (reference sequence). The CDR3 loop is CSASGAGITEAFF. CDR3 bases: TGCAGTGCTAGTGGGGCGGGGATCACTGAAGCTTTCTTT.

In its sample, this clonotype was seen many times. V and J are TRBV29-1 and TRBJ2-5; maybe TRBD2 (6 bases). V was trimmed by 4 bases and J by 4 bases, leaving 10 bases between them. This CDR3 contains 12 residues. CDR1 SQVTM and CDR2 ANQGSEA come from the germline V gene. CDR3 sequence: CSVVTSSETQYF. The CDR3 DNA reads as TGCAGCGTTGTAACTAGCTCAGAGACCCAGTACTTC.

This clonotype was seen ten or more times. The chain carries TRBV5-6 and TRBJ2-4; D remains ambiguous. CDR3 length: 15 residues. Trimming took off 1 base at V and 1 base at J, with 9 bases between the two ends. Germline CDR1 SGHDT, CDR2 YYEEEE. DNA for the CDR3: TGTGCCAGCAGCTTGCTCTCTGGGGCCAAAAACATTCAGTACTTC. It specifies CASSLLSGAKNIQYF.